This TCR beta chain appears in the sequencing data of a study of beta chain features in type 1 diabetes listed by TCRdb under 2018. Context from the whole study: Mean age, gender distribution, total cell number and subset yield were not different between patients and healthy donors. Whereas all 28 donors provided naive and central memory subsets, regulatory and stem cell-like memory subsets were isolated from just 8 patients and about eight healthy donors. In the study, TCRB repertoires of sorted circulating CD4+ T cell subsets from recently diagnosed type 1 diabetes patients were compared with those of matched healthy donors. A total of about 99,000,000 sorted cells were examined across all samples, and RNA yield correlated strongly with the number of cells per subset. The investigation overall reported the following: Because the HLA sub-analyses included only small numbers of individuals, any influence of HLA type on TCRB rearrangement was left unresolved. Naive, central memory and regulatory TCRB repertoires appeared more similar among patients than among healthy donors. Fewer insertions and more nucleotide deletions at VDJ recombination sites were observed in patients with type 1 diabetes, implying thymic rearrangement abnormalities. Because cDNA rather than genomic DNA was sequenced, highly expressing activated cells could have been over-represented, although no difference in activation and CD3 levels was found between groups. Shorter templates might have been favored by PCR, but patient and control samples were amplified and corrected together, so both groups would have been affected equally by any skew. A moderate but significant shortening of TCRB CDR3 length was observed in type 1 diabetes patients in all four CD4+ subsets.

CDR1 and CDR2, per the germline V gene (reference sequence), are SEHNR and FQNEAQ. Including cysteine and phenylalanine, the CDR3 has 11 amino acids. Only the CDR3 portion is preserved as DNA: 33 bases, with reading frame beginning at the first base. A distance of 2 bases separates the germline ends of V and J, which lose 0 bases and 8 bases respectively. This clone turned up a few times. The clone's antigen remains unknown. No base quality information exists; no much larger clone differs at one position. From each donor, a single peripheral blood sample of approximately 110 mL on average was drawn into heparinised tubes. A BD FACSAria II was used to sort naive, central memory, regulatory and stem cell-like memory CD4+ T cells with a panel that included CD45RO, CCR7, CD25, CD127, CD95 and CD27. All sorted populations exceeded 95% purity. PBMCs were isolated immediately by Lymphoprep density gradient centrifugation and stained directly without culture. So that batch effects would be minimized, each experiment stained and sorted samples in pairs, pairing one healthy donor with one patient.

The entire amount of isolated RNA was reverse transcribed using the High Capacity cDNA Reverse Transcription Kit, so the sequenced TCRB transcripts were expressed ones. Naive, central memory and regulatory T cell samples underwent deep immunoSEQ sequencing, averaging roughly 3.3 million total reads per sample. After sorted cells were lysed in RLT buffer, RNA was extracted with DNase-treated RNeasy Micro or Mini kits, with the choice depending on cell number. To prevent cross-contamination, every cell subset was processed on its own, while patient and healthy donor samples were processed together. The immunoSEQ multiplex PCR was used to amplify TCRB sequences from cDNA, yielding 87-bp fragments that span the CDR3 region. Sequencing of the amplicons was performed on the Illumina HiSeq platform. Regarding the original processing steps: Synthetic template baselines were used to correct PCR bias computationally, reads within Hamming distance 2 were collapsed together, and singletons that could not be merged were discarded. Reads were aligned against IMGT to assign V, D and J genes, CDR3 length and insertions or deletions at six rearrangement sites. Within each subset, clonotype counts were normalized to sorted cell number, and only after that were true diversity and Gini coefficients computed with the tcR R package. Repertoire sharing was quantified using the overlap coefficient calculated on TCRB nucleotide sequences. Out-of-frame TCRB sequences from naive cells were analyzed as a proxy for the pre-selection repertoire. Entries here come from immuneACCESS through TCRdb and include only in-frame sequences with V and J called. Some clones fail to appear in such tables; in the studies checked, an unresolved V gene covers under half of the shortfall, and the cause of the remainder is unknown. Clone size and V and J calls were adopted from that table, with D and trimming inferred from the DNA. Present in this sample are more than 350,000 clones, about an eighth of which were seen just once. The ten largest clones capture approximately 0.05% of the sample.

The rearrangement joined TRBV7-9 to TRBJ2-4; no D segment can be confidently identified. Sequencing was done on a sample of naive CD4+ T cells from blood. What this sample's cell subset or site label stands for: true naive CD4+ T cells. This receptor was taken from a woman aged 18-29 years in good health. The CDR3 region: CASSLADIQYF. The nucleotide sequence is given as TGTGCCAGCAGCTTAGCTGACATTCAGTACTTC.